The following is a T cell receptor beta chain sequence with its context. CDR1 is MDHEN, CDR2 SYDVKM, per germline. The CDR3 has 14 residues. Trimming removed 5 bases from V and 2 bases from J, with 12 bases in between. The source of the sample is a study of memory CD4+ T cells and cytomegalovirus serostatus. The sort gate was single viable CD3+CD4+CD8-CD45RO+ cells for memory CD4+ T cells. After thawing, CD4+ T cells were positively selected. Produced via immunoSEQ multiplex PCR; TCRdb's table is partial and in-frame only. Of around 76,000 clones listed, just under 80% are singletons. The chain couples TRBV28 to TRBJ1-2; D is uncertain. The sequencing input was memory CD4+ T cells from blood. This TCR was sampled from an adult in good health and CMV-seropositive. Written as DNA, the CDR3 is TGTGCCAGCAGTCGACCGGCTTTAAACTATGGCTACACCTTC. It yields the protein CASSRPALNYGYTF.